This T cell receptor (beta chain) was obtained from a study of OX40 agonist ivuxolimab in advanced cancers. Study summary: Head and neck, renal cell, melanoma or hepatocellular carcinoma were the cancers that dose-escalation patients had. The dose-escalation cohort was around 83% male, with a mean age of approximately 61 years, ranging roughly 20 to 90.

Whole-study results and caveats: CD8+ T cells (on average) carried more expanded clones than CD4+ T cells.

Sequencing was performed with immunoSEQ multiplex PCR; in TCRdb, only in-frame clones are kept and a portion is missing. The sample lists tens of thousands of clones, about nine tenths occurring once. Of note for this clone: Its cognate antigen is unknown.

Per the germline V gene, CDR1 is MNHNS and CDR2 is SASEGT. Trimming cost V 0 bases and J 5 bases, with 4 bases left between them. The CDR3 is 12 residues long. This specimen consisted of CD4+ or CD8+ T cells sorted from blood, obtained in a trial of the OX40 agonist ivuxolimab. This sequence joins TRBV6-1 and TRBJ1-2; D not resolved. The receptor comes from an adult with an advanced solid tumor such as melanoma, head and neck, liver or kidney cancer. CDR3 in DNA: TGTGCCAGCAGTGAAGCGTGGTATGGCTACACCTTC. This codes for CASSEAWYGYTF.